The clone carrying this TCR beta chain came up many times. What it binds is not known. Germline is not matched at one junction end, which may reflect a read error. The repertoire was sequenced with immunoSEQ multiplex PCR; TCRdb's copy has only in-frame clones and lacks some. Of about 960,000 clones in the sample, approximately 76% were seen once. The sample comes from a study of shared clonotypes between healthy human individuals. Regarding the study as a whole: Compared with clonotypes that all four donors shared, non-shared clonotypes had lower generation probabilities.

This CDR3 region has 14 residues. Looked up from germline, CDR1 is ENHRY and CDR2 is SYGVKD. The sequence was obtained from a man aged 18-30 years in good health. Sequenced: memory CD4+ T cells sorted from blood. Documented subset: CD45RA-negative fraction. This chain links TRBV10-3 with TRBJ2-1, with TRBD2 matching over 7 bases. The CDR3 sequence: CAISDNSGGPLVLF. The CDR3 DNA follows: TGTGCCATCAGTGATAATTCGGGAGGCCCGTTGGTGCTCTTC.